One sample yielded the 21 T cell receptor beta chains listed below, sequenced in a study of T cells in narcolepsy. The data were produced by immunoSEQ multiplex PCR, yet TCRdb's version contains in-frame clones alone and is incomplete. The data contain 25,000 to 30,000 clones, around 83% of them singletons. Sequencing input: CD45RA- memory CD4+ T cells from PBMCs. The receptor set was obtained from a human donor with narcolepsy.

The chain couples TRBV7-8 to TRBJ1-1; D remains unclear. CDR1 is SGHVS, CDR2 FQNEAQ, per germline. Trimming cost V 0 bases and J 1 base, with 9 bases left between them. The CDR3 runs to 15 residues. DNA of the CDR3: TGTGCCAGCAGCTTAGCAGCCACCGGGAACACTGAAGCTTTCTTT. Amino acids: CASSLAATGNTEAFF.

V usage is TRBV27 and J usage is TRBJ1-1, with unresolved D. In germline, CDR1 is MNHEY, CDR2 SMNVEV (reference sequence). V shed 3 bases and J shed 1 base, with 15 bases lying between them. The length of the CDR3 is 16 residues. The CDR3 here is CASSLLMDRKNTEAFF. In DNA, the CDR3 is TGTGCCAGCAGTTTGTTAATGGACCGAAAGAACACTGAAGCTTTCTTT.

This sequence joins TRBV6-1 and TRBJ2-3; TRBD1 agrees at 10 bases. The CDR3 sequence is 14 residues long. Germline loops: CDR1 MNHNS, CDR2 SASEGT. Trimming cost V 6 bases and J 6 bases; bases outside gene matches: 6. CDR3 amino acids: CASSLQDRGDTQYF. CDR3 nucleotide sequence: TGTGCCAGCAGCCTCCAGGACAGGGGGGATACGCAGTATTTT.

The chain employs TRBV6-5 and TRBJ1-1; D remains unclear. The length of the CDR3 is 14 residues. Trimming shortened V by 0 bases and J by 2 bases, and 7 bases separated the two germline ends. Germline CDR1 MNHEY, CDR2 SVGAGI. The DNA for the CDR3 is TGTGCCAGCAGTTACTCAGGTTTCAACACTGAAGCTTTCTTT. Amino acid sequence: CASSYSGFNTEAFF.

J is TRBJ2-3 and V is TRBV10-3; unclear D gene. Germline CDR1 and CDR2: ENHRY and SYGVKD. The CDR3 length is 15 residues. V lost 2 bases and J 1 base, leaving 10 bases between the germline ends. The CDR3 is CAISEPDRGTDTQYF. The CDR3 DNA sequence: TGTGCCATCAGTGAGCCCGATCGGGGCACAGATACGCAGTATTTT.

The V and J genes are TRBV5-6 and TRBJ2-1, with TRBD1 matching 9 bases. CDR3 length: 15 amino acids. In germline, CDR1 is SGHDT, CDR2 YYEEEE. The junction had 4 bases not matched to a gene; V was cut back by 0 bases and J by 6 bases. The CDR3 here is CASSLGQGGSNEQFF. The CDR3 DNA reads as TGTGCCAGCAGCTTGGGACAGGGGGGCAGCAATGAGCAGTTCTTC.

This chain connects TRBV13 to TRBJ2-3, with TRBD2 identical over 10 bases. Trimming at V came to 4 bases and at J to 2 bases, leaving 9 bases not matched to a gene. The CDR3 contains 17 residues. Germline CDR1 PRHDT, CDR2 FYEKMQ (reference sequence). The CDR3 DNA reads TGTGCCAGCAGCTCCGGGCAACTAGCGGGGAACACAGATACGCAGTATTTT. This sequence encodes CASSSGQLAGNTDTQYF.

The CDR3 sequence is CASKPSGGQETQYF. CDR3 DNA: TGTGCCAGCAAGCCCAGCGGGGGGCAAGAGACCCAGTACTTC. The V and J genes are TRBV6-5 and TRBJ2-5, with 9 bases identical to TRBD2. CDR3 length: 14 residues. In germline, CDR1 is MNHEY, CDR2 SVGAGI. With 7 bases clipped from V and 2 bases from J, the junction kept 5 bases outside the gene matches.

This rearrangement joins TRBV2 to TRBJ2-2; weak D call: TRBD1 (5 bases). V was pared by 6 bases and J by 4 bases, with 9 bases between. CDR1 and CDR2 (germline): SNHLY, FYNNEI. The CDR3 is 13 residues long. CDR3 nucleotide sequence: TGTGCCAGCAGGGAGACAGCCACCGGGGAGCTGTTTTTT. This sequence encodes CASRETATGELFF. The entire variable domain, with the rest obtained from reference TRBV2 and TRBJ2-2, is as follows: EPEVTQTPSHQVTQMGQEVILRCVPISNHLYFYWYRQILGQKVEFLVSFYNNEISEKSEIFDDQFSVERPDGSNFTLKIRSTKLEDSAMYFCASRETATGELFFGEGSRLTVL.

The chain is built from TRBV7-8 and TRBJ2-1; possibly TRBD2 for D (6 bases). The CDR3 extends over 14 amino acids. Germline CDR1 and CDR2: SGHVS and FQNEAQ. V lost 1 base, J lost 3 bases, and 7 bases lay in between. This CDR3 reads CASSLGGDYNEQFF. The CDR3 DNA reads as TGTGCCAGCAGCTTAGGGGGGGACTACAATGAGCAGTTCTTC. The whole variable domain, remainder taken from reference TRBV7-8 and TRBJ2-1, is GAGVSQSPRYKVAKRGQDVALRCDPISGHVSLFWYQQALGQGPEFLTYFQNEAQLDKSGLPSDRFFAERPEGSVSTLKIQRTQQEDSAVYLCASSLGGDYNEQFFGPGTRLTVL.

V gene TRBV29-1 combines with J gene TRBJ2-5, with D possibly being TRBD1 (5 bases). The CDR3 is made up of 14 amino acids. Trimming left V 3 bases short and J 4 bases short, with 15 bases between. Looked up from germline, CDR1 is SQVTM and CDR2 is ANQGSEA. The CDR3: CSVDRQGLGETQYF. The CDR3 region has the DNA TGCAGCGTTGACCGGCAGGGATTAGGAGAGACCCAGTACTTC.

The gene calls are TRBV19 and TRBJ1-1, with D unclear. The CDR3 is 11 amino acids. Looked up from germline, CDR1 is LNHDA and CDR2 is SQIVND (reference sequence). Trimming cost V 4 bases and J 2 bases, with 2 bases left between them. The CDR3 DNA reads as TGTGCCAGTAGTAGAAACACTGAAGCTTTCTTT. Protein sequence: CASSRNTEAFF.

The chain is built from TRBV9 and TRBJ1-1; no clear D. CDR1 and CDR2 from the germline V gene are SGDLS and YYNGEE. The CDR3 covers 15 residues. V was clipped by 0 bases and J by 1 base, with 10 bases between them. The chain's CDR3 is CASSVEATPNTEAFF. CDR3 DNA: TGTGCCAGCAGCGTAGAAGCGACCCCGAACACTGAAGCTTTCTTT.

Here the CDR3 reads CASSPGTGTTNTIYF. The DNA for the CDR3 is TGTGCCAGCTCACCCGGGACAGGAACTACAAACACCATATATTTT. The chain is built from TRBV18 and TRBJ1-3, with 8 bases fitting TRBD1. This CDR3 has 15 residues. Per germline, CDR1 KGHSH and CDR2 LQKENI. With V trimmed by 3 bases and J by 6 bases, 7 bases remained unmatched.

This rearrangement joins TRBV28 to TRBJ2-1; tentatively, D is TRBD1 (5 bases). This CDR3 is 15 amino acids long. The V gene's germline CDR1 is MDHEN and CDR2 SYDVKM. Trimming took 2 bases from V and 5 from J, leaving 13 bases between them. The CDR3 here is CASSLSLTRDNEQFF. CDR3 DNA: TGTGCCAGCAGTTTAAGCCTCACCAGGGACAATGAGCAGTTCTTC.

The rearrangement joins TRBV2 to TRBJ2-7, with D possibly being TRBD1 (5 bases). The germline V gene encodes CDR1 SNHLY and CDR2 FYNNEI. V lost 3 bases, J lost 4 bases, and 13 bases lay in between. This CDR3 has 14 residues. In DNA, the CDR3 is TGTGCCAGCAGTGATGGGCAGGGTGTTTACGAGCAGTACTTC. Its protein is CASSDGQGVYEQYF.

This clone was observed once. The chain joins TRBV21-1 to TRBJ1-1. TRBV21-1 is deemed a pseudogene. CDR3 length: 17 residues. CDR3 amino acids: CASSAIRDPAMDTEAFF. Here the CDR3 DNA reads TGTGCCAGCAGCGCAATCCGGGACCCAGCCATGGACACTGAAGCTTTCTTT.

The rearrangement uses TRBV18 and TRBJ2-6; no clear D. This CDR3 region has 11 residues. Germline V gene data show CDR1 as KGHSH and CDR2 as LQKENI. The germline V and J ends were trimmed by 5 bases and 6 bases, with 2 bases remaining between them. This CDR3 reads CASSLANVLTF. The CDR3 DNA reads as TGTGCCAGCTCATTGGCCAACGTCCTGACTTTC.

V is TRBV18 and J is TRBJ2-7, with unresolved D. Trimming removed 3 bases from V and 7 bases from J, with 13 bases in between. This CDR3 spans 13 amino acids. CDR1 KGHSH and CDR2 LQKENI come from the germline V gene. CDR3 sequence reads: CASSPTNFGEQYF. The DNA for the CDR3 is TGTGCCAGCTCACCGACGAATTTCGGGGAGCAGTACTTC.

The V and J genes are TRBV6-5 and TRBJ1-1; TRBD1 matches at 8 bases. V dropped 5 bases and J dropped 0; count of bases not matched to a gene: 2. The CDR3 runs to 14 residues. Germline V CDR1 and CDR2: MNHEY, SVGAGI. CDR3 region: CASSEGQVNTEAFF. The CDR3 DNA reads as TGTGCCAGCAGTGAGGGACAGGTGAACACTGAAGCTTTCTTT.

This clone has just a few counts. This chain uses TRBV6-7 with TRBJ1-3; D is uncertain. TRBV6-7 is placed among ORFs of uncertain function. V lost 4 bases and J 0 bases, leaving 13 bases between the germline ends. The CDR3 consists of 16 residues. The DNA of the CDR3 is TGTGCCAGCAGTTTTAGGAGTTCGATCTCTGGAAACACCATATATTTT. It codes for CASSFRSSISGNTIYF.